A selection of T cell receptor beta chains follows, all from one sample in a study of CD8+ T cells in alopecia areata. Libraries were prepared by immunoSEQ multiplex PCR; TCRdb keeps only in-frame clonotypes and omits some of them. The table lists some 150,000 clones, roughly 58% of them singletons. Sequenced input: CD8+ T cells sorted from blood. These receptors originate from a human donor in good health. Both conserved end residues are part of each CDR3. Fields, in order: D gene, J gene, V gene, clone size, CDR3 DNA, CDR3 protein. D genes are given only for firm matches. Clone size is shown for a subset of rows, as once, few, many or a class of expanded clone.

d_gene: -
j_gene: TRBJ2-7
v_gene: TRBV29-1
abundance: -
CDR3nt: TGCAGCGTTCGAGCAGGCTACGAGCAGTACTTC
CDR3aa: CSVRAGYEQYF

d_gene: TRBD2
j_gene: TRBJ2-7
v_gene: TRBV29-1
abundance: -
CDR3nt: TGCAGCGTTCGACTAGCGGGACCCTACGAGCAGTACTTC
CDR3aa: CSVRLAGPYEQYF

d_gene: -
j_gene: TRBJ2-7
v_gene: TRBV11-2
abundance: -
CDR3nt: TGTGCCAGCAGCTTAGTGCGCGAGCAGTACTTC
CDR3aa: CASSLVREQYF

d_gene: -
j_gene: TRBJ1-5
v_gene: TRBV23-1
abundance: -
CDR3nt: TGCGCCACCTGCACTGTGGCATCTAGATTTCGCAGATATCAGCCCCAGCATTTT
CDR3aa: CATCTVASRFRRYQPQHF

d_gene: -
j_gene: TRBJ2-1
v_gene: TRBV9
abundance: -
CDR3nt: TGTGCCAGCAGCGTTAATCGGGATGAGCAGTTCTTC
CDR3aa: CASSVNRDEQFF

d_gene: -
j_gene: TRBJ2-1
v_gene: TRBV29-1
abundance: few
CDR3nt: TGCAGCGCCCATCCCGGTGGGCGGGACGGAAACAATGAGCAGTTCTTC
CDR3aa: CSAHPGGRDGNNEQFF

d_gene: -
j_gene: TRBJ1-2
v_gene: TRBV29-1
abundance: -
CDR3nt: TGCAGCGTTGACCCCGGACAGCCCTATTATGGCTACACCTTC
CDR3aa: CSVDPGQPYYGYTF

d_gene: TRBD1
j_gene: TRBJ1-1
v_gene: TRBV5-6
abundance: -
CDR3nt: TGTGCCAGCAGCTACGGACAGGGAGCATACACTGAAGCTTTCTTT
CDR3aa: CASSYGQGAYTEAFF

d_gene: TRBD2
j_gene: TRBJ2-3
v_gene: TRBV2
abundance: -
CDR3nt: TGTGCCAGCAGTGTAGGGACTAGCGGGGCTACAGATACGCAGTATTTT
CDR3aa: CASSVGTSGATDTQYF

d_gene: -
j_gene: TRBJ2-2
v_gene: TRBV6-4
abundance: few
CDR3nt: TGTGCCAGCAGTGACGAGACTAGGGAGAACACCGGGGAGCTGTTTTTT
CDR3aa: CASSDETRENTGELFF

d_gene: -
j_gene: TRBJ1-2
v_gene: TRBV29-1
abundance: once
CDR3nt: TGCAGCGTTGAAATTCGGGTTGGAGGCTACACCTTC
CDR3aa: CSVEIRVGGYTF

d_gene: -
j_gene: TRBJ2-1
v_gene: TRBV29-1
abundance: -
CDR3nt: TGCAGCGTGGAACTTGGTAGCCGGCGGAATGAGCAGTTCTTC
CDR3aa: CSVELGSRRNEQFF

d_gene: -
j_gene: TRBJ2-1
v_gene: TRBV13
abundance: -
CDR3nt: TGTGCCAGCAGCCTGGAGCGAGATGAGCAGTTCTTC
CDR3aa: CASSLERDEQFF

d_gene: -
j_gene: TRBJ1-5
v_gene: TRBV4-2
abundance: few
CDR3nt: TGTGCCAGCAGCGAAGTGCAGGGAGGACAGCCCCAGCATTTT
CDR3aa: CASSEVQGGQPQHF

d_gene: -
j_gene: TRBJ1-2
v_gene: TRBV15
abundance: few
CDR3nt: TGTGCCACCAGCGGACCTGGGGCAGCTAACTATGGCTACACCTTC
CDR3aa: CATSGPGAANYGYTF

d_gene: TRBD2
j_gene: TRBJ2-1
v_gene: TRBV2
abundance: -
CDR3nt: TGTGCCAGCAGAGGGACTACCAGTAGCTCCTACAATGAGCAGTTCTTC
CDR3aa: CASRGTTSSSYNEQFF

d_gene: -
j_gene: TRBJ1-1
v_gene: TRBV29-1
abundance: -
CDR3nt: TGCAGCGTTGAAATTTTGGGTGAAGCTTTCTTT
CDR3aa: CSVEILGEAFF

d_gene: -
j_gene: TRBJ2-7
v_gene: TRBV4-1
abundance: -
CDR3nt: TGCGCCAGCAGCCAAGATTTCGGCAGCTACGAGCAGTACTTC
CDR3aa: CASSQDFGSYEQYF

d_gene: -
j_gene: TRBJ1-1
v_gene: TRBV7-6
abundance: -
CDR3nt: TGTGCCAGCAGCTCATACACGGCCGAACGGGACACTGAAGCTTTCTTT
CDR3aa: CASSSYTAERDTEAFF

d_gene: TRBD1
j_gene: TRBJ2-7
v_gene: TRBV29-1
abundance: few
CDR3nt: TGCAGCGTGATGACAGGGCCGACCTACGAGCAGTACTTC
CDR3aa: CSVMTGPTYEQYF

d_gene: TRBD2
j_gene: TRBJ2-3
v_gene: TRBV28
abundance: -
CDR3nt: TGTGCCATAAGTGGGACTAGATCGGATACGCAGTATTTT
CDR3aa: CAISGTRSDTQYF

d_gene: -
j_gene: TRBJ2-7
v_gene: TRBV29-1
abundance: few
CDR3nt: TGCAGCGGCCTAGGGGGATCCTACGAGCAGTACTTC
CDR3aa: CSGLGGSYEQYF

d_gene: TRBD2
j_gene: TRBJ2-1
v_gene: TRBV2
abundance: -
CDR3nt: TGTGCCAGCACCCCGGGACTAGCGGGAGCGTACAATGAGCAGTTCTTC
CDR3aa: CASTPGLAGAYNEQFF

d_gene: -
j_gene: TRBJ2-2
v_gene: TRBV9
abundance: -
CDR3nt: TGTGCCAGCAGCGCACAGAACACCGGGGAGCTGTTTTTT
CDR3aa: CASSAQNTGELFF

d_gene: TRBD2
j_gene: TRBJ2-3
v_gene: TRBV9
abundance: few
CDR3nt: TGTGCCAGCAGCCCCAGCGGGAGGAAGACAGATACGCAGTATTTT
CDR3aa: CASSPSGRKTDTQYF

d_gene: TRBD1
j_gene: TRBJ2-1
v_gene: TRBV28
abundance: few
CDR3nt: TGTGCCAGCAGAGAAACAGGGGGCAATCAGGATGAGCAGTTCTTC
CDR3aa: CASRETGGNQDEQFF

d_gene: TRBD1
j_gene: TRBJ1-1
v_gene: TRBV28
abundance: -
CDR3nt: TGTGCCAGCAGTACCATCCGGGACAGTAACACTGAAGCTTTCTTT
CDR3aa: CASSTIRDSNTEAFF

d_gene: -
j_gene: TRBJ2-3
v_gene: TRBV4-2
abundance: -
CDR3nt: TGTGCCAGCAGCCCGAGAACTAGCACAGATACGCAGTATTTT
CDR3aa: CASSPRTSTDTQYF

d_gene: -
j_gene: TRBJ1-5
v_gene: TRBV28
abundance: -
CDR3nt: TGTGCCAGCAGTTTACCCACGGAGTATAGCAATCAGCCCCAGCATTTT
CDR3aa: CASSLPTEYSNQPQHF

d_gene: -
j_gene: TRBJ2-7
v_gene: TRBV9
abundance: -
CDR3nt: TGTGCCAGCAGCCAGGAGGGCTGGTACGAGCAGTACTTC
CDR3aa: CASSQEGWYEQYF

d_gene: -
j_gene: TRBJ2-5
v_gene: TRBV27
abundance: -
CDR3nt: TGTGCCAGCAGTTTAACGCGAGCTCAAGAGACCCAGTACTTC
CDR3aa: CASSLTRAQETQYF

d_gene: -
j_gene: TRBJ1-2
v_gene: TRBV23-1
abundance: -
CDR3nt: TGCGCCAGCAGTCGCAGGGTTGACTGGGATGGCTACACCTTC
CDR3aa: CASSRRVDWDGYTF

d_gene: TRBD1
j_gene: TRBJ2-3
v_gene: TRBV27
abundance: -
CDR3nt: TGTGCCAGCAGGGAGACAGGGCAGCCAGATACGCAGTATTTT
CDR3aa: CASRETGQPDTQYF

d_gene: TRBD2
j_gene: TRBJ2-3
v_gene: TRBV29-1
abundance: -
CDR3nt: TGCAGCGTGTGGGGACTAGCGCGCACAGATACGCAGTATTTT
CDR3aa: CSVWGLARTDTQYF

d_gene: TRBD2
j_gene: TRBJ2-7
v_gene: TRBV4-1
abundance: -
CDR3nt: TGCGCCAGCAGCCAAGATTGGGAGGGTAGGTACGAGCAGTACTTC
CDR3aa: CASSQDWEGRYEQYF

d_gene: TRBD1
j_gene: TRBJ1-1
v_gene: TRBV30
abundance: -
CDR3nt: TGTGCCTGGGCAGGGGGCCGGTTAACTGAAGCTTTCTTT
CDR3aa: CAWAGGRLTEAFF

d_gene: -
j_gene: TRBJ2-7
v_gene: TRBV2
abundance: -
CDR3nt: TGTGCCAGCAGTGAGGTCGCGTCTGGCGAGCAGTACTTC
CDR3aa: CASSEVASGEQYF

d_gene: -
j_gene: TRBJ2-1
v_gene: TRBV5-1
abundance: -
CDR3nt: TGCGCCAGCAGCTTGATTTCCGTTGAGCAGTTCTTC
CDR3aa: CASSLISVEQFF

d_gene: -
j_gene: TRBJ1-2
v_gene: TRBV7-9
abundance: -
CDR3nt: TGTGCCAGCAGCCCAGGAAGGATCGATGGCTACACCTTC
CDR3aa: CASSPGRIDGYTF

d_gene: -
j_gene: TRBJ1-1
v_gene: TRBV30
abundance: -
CDR3nt: TGTGCCTGGACCCTGAACACTGAAGCTTTCTTT
CDR3aa: CAWTLNTEAFF

d_gene: TRBD1
j_gene: TRBJ2-3
v_gene: TRBV12-5
abundance: -
CDR3nt: TGTGCTAGTGGTGGGACAGGGGGACGTCAAGATACGCAGTATTTT
CDR3aa: CASGGTGGRQDTQYF

d_gene: TRBD2
j_gene: TRBJ2-7
v_gene: TRBV5-1
abundance: -
CDR3nt: TGCGCCAGCAGCCTGACTAGCGGGGCTAACTACGAGCAGTACTTC
CDR3aa: CASSLTSGANYEQYF

d_gene: -
j_gene: TRBJ2-2
v_gene: TRBV7-3
abundance: -
CDR3nt: TGTGCCAGCAGCCGCACTGGGGAGAGGTTCACCGGGGAGCTGTTTTTT
CDR3aa: CASSRTGERFTGELFF

d_gene: TRBD1
j_gene: TRBJ1-2
v_gene: TRBV6-6
abundance: -
CDR3nt: TGTGCCGGACAGGGTCCCGACTATGGCTACACCTTC
CDR3aa: CAGQGPDYGYTF